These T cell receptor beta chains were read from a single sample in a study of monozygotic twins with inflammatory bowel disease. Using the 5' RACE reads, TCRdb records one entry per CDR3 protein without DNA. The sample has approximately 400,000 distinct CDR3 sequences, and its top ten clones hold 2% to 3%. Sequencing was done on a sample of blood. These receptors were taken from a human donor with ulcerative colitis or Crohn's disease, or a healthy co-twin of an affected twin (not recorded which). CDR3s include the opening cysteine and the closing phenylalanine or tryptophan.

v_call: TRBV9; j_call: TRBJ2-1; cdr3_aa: CASSTGQLSNNEQFF
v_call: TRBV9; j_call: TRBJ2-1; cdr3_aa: CASSVEVLRTGNEQFF
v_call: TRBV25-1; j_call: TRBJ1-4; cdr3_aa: CASSPGLQGKGEKLFF
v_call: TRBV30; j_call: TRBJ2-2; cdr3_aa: CAWSNGGELFF
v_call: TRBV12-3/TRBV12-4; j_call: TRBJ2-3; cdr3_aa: CASSPGPFNTDTQYF
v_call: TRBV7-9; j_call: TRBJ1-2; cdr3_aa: CASSPWGQGKFNYGYTF
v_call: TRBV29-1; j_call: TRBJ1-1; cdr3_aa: CSVANREDTEAFF
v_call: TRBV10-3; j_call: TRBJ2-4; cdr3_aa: CAISESGMAKNIQYF
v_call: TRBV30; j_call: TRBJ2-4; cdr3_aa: CAWSVRLGAIQYF
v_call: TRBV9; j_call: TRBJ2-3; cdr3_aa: CASSVAPQNTDTQYF
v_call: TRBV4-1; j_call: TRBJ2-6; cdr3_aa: CASSQRTGGPGANVLTF
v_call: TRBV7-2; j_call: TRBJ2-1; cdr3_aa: CASILSGRANEQFF
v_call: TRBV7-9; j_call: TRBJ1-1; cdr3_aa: CASSPQGAAEAFF
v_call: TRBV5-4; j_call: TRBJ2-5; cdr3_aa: CASSPAGLQETQYF
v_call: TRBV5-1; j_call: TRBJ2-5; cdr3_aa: CASSSVTGGSETQYF
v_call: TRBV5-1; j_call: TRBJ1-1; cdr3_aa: CASSPETPTGLTEAFF
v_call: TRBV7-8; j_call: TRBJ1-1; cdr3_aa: CASSLGTVSRMNTEAFF
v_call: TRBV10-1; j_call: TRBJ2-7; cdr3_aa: CASSERTGAEQYF
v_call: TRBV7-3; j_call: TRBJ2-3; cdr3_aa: CASSPSEFLWDTQYF
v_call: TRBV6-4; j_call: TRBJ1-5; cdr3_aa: CASSVDLNQPQHF
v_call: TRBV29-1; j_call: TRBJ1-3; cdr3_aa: CSGQGSPGNTIYF
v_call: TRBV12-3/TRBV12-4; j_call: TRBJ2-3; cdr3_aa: CATCEGPKVAQYF
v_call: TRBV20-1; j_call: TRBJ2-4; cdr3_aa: CSARVQQKPLGKNIQYF
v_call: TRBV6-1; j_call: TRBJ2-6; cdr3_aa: CASSTGTSGANVLTF
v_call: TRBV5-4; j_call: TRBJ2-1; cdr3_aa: CASSSPVSGVADEQFF
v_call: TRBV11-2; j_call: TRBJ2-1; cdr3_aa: CASSDLADSSYNEQFF
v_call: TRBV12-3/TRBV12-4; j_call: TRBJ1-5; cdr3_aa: CASSLTGAAQHF
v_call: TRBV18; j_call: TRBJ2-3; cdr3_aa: CASSPQPPLSTDTQYF
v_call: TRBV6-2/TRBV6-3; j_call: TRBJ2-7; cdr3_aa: CASSYSVGIEQYF
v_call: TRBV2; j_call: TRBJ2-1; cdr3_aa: CASSSGARGGNEQFF
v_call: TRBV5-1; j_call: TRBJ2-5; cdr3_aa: CASSLRDGTGGETQYF
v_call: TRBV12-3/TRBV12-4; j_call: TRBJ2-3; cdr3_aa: CASSFQQSSTDTQYF
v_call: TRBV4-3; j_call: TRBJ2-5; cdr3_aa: CASSQDDVKGRPGLGTQYF
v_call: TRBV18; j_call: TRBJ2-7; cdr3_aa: CASSPLPGTGYEQYF
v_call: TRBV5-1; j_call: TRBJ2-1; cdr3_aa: CASSFSGVRGNEQFF
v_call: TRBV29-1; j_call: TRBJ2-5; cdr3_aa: CSVVLGLRETQYF